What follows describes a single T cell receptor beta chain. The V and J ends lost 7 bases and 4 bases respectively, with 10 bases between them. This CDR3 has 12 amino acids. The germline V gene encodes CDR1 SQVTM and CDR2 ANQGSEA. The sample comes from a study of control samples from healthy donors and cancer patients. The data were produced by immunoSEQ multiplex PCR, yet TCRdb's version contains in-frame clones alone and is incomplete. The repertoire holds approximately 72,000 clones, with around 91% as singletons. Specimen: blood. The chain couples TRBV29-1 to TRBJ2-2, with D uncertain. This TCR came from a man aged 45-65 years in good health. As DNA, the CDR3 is TGCAGCGGGCGTACTTCCACCGGGGAGCTGTTTTTT. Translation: CSGRTSTGELFF.